The 13 T cell receptor beta chains given below trace back to one sample, sequenced in a study of blood T cells in healthy people across ages. A J-beta primer mix and a sample-barcoded 5' primer were used in a second PCR of about 7 to 12 cycles. Via MiXCR, TCRdb re-called the 5' RACE reads, giving one row per CDR3 protein. The sample comprises approximately 730,000 distinct CDR3 sequences, about 53% of which are singletons, and around 41% rests with the top ten. Sequenced input: blood. These receptor sequences come from a man at least 80 years old in good health.

The CDR3 loop is CASSHYSEGNTEAFF. The CDR3 DNA sequence: TGCGCCAGCAGCCACTATTCCGAGGGGAACACTGAAGCTTTCTTT. This sequence joins TRBV5-1 and TRBJ1-1; no reliable D call. V was shortened by 4 bases and J by 1 base, with 14 bases between the two germline ends. The germline V gene has CDR1 SGHRS and CDR2 YFSETQ. This CDR3 comprises 15 residues.

V is TRBV20-1 and J is TRBJ2-7; 8 positions agree with TRBD1. The CDR3 is 15 amino acids. Trimming cost V 6 bases and J 3 bases; bases outside gene matches: 13. In germline, CDR1 is DFQATT, CDR2 SNEGSKA (reference sequence). CDR3 region: CSARDRLRVNYEQYF. Here the CDR3 DNA reads TGCAGTGCCAGGGACAGGTTGAGGGTCAACTACGAGCAGTACTTC.

Notes on this clonotype: The junction does not match germline at one end; this may be a read error. The chain is built from TRBV7-2 and TRBJ2-3; perhaps TRBD2 as D (6 bases). The CDR3 runs 16 residues. Germline V gene lookup returns CDR1 SGHTA and CDR2 FQGNSA. For the CDR3, the DNA is TGTGTCAGCAGCGGCCCGGGTAGCGGAGGCACAGATACGCAGTATTTT. Translation gives CVSSGPGSGGTDTQYF. Looking up the rest from reference TRBV7-2 and TRBJ2-3 gives the full variable domain: GAGVSQSPSNKVTEKGKDVELRCDPISGHTALYWYRQSLGQGLEFLIYFQGNSAPDKSGLPSDRFSAERTGGSVSTLTIQRTQQEDSAVYLCVSSGPGSGGTDTQYFGPGTRLTVL.

V usage is TRBV28 and J usage is TRBJ2-4; the D gene is possibly TRBD1 (6 bases). The J call could be wrong; TRBJ2-7 is a better fit for the DNA end. Germline CDR1 reads MDHEN; CDR2 reads SYDVKM. This CDR3 has 14 residues. The CDR3 DNA sequence: TGTGCCAGCAGGAGGGGGAGAGGTGCCTACGAGCAGTACTTC. Translating gives CASRRGRGAYEQYF.

The genes are TRBV7-8 and TRBJ2-3; 9 bases align to TRBD1. Trimming removed 5 bases from V and 14 bases from J; junction bases left unmatched: 17. The length of the CDR3 is 15 residues. Germline V CDR1 and CDR2: SGHVS, FQNEAQ. The CDR3 nucleotides read TGTGCCAGCAGCCCTGGGGGGACAGGGAACAGATACGCGTATTTT. Amino acids: CASSPGGTGNRYAYF.

V and J are TRBV19 and TRBJ2-3, with a tentative D call TRBD2 (6 bases). Germline CDR1 reads LNHDA; CDR2 reads SQIVND (reference sequence). The V end lost 5 bases, the J end lost 6 bases, and 9 bases lay between the germline ends. The CDR3 runs to 12 residues. As DNA, the CDR3 is TGTGCCAGTAGTTCCCGGGGGGATACGCAGTATTTT. Translated: CASSSRGDTQYF.

The J gene is TRBJ1-1, the V gene TRBV6-2 or TRBV6-3; 7 bases line up with TRBD1. From germline, CDR1 is MNHEY and CDR2 SVGEGT. The CDR3 covers 14 residues. V trimming: 5 bases; J trimming: 0 bases; junction bases outside the gene matches: 3. The CDR3 DNA reads as TGTGCCAGCAGTAACGACAGGGTGAACACTGAAGCTTTCTTT. Its protein is CASSNDRVNTEAFF.

The chain employs TRBV2 and TRBJ1-1; 8 positions match TRBD1. The CDR3 covers 16 residues. V trimming: 9 bases; J trimming: 1 base; junction bases outside the gene matches: 13. Germline V gene sequence: CDR1 SNHLY, CDR2 FYNNEI. The CDR3 protein is CASPTGDGYKNTEAFF. The CDR3, as DNA: TGTGCCAGTCCGACAGGGGATGGTTATAAGAACACTGAAGCTTTCTTT.

This clonotype showed up just a few times. The rearrangement uses TRBV9 and TRBJ2-2; 7 nucleotides line up with TRBD1. CDR1 SGDLS and CDR2 YYNGEE come from the germline V gene. This CDR3 is built from 16 residues. V was clipped by 4 bases and J by 2 bases; unmatched bases: 8. CDR3 sequence reads: CASSLVDRPNTGELFF. The DNA of the CDR3 is TGTGCCAGCAGCTTGGTGGACAGGCCAAACACCGGGGAGCTGTTTTTT.

The chain joins TRBV6-5 to TRBJ1-2; 11 bases are a match to TRBD1. Germline V lookup: CDR1 MNHEY, CDR2 SVGAGI. This CDR3 is 15 amino acids long. V was pared by 5 bases and J by 5 bases, with 7 bases of the junction left unmatched. The chain's CDR3 is CASSRGTGGRYGYTF. CDR3 bases: TGTGCCAGCAGTCGTGGGACAGGGGGGAGGTATGGCTACACCTTC.

This chain joins TRBV11-2 and TRBJ2-1; either TRBD1 or TRBD2 may fit D (6 bases each). The CDR3 covers 16 residues. Germline V gene data show CDR1 as SGHAT and CDR2 as FQNNGV. Trimming took off 6 bases at V and 6 bases at J, with 21 bases between the two ends. CDR3 in amino acids: CASRQLGGHTRNEQFF. The CDR3 bases are TGTGCCAGCAGACAATTGGGGGGCCATACCCGCAATGAGCAGTTCTTC.

This chain connects TRBV29-1 to TRBJ2-3; D ambiguous. The germline V and J ends were trimmed by 4 bases and 2 bases, with 13 bases remaining between them. The germline V gene encodes CDR1 SQVTM and CDR2 ANQGSEA. This CDR3 is 14 amino acids long. The CDR3 DNA sequence: TGCAGCGTTGGACGCTCCGTTAACACAGATACGCAGTATTTT. This sequence encodes CSVGRSVNTDTQYF.

This clonotype showed up just a few times. V is TRBV30 and J is TRBJ1-2; maybe TRBD1 (5 bases). Germline V gene lookup returns CDR1 GTSNPN and CDR2 SVGIG (reference sequence). The CDR3 is made up of 12 amino acids. Trimming cost V 8 bases and J 6 bases, with 16 bases left between them. The CDR3 nucleotides read TGTGCCGGAAACAGGATTGTGGATGGCTACACCTTC. Encoded protein: CAGNRIVDGYTF.